The source of this T cell receptor beta chain is a study of CD8+ T cells in alopecia areata. Worth noting for this clone: The target antigen is unknown.

The study's findings and limits: Elevated clonality characterized lesional scalp relative to normal scalp, particularly in alopecia totalis/universalis.

RNA, once extracted, was reverse transcribed into cDNA for use as the sequencing template. Assay: immunoSEQ multiplex PCR; the TCRdb copy retains only in-frame clones and omits some. Of 130,000 to 150,000 clones listed, 62% are singletons. Trimming cost V 7 bases and J 8 bases, with 15 bases left between them. The CDR3 is 13 amino acids. In germline, CDR1 is MNHNY, CDR2 SVGAGI (reference sequence). Starting from PBMCs, sorting isolated CD4+ and CD8+ T cells. This sequence was found in a human donor in good health. The rearrangement joins TRBV6-6 to TRBJ2-1, with D perhaps TRBD1 (5 bases). Sequencing was done on a sample of CD8+ T cells sorted from blood. The CDR3 DNA follows: TGTGCCAGCACTGACAGCTTTCGGGATGAGCAGTTCTTC. Encoded protein: CASTDSFRDEQFF.